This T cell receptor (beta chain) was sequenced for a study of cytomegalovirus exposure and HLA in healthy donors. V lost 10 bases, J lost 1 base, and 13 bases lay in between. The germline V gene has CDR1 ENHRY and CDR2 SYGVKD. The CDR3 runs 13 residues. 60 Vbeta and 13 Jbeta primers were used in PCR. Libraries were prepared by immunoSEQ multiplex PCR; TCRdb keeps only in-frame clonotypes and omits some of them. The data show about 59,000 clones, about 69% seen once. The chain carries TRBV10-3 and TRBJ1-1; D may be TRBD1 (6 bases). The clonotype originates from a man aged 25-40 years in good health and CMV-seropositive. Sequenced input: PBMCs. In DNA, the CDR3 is TGTGCCACTTCGACAGGAGGGAACACTGAAGCTTTCTTT. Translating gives CATSTGGNTEAFF.